These T cell receptor beta chains were read from a single sample in a study of post-analysis software for immune sequencing data. TCRdb re-derived calls from the PCR reads in MiXCR, one entry per CDR3 protein. The repertoire holds about 560,000 distinct CDR3 sequences, with roughly 47% as singletons. Sequencing used blood. Source of these receptors: a girl between 5 and 17 years old with multiple sclerosis. CDR3s include the opening cysteine and the closing phenylalanine or tryptophan.

TRBV4-1,TRBJ1-2,CASSQDMRGYTF
TRBV12-3/TRBV12-4,TRBJ1-5,CASSGTARNQPQHF
TRBV12-3/TRBV12-4,TRBJ2-7,CASGLGDSYEQYF
TRBV28,TRBJ2-7,CASIPGTGPYEQYF
TRBV28,TRBJ2-3,CASSSPSGKGTDTQYF
TRBV7-9,TRBJ2-7,CASSLVRTGDYEQYF
TRBV5-1,TRBJ1-4,CASSQSTGRGNEKLFF
TRBV5-1,TRBJ2-2,CASSLVQGATGELFF
TRBV11-2,TRBJ2-3,CASSLVGLAGGSDTQYF
TRBV11-2,TRBJ1-2,CASSFNRGPTNYGYTF
TRBV7-3,TRBJ2-1,CASSLNYGTNEQFF
TRBV6-5,TRBJ1-2,CASRRTGSGYTF
TRBV7-2,TRBJ2-3,CASSLAVADTQYF
TRBV12-3/TRBV12-4,TRBJ2-1,CASSFGQGRYNEQFF
TRBV5-1,TRBJ2-5,CASGGQETQYF
TRBV12-3/TRBV12-4,TRBJ1-2,CASSNYWDRAISYGYTF
TRBV6-1,TRBJ2-1,CASSPRAGSGNEQFF
TRBV6-1,TRBJ1-1,CASSDRENTEAFF
TRBV29-1,TRBJ2-7,CSVPLDGSYEQYF
TRBV12-3/TRBV12-4,TRBJ1-2,CASSLGRRASNYGYTF
TRBV27,TRBJ1-2,CASSLRTGGVGGYTF
TRBV12-3/TRBV12-4,TRBJ1-1,CASSIIPQAFF
TRBV27,TRBJ2-1,CASSLLRPQGVKSNEQFF
TRBV7-9,TRBJ1-2,CASSLVGRDRVFGYTF
TRBV4-1,TRBJ1-1,CASSHPNTGTNTEAFF
TRBV25-1,TRBJ1-1,CASSEQGRKAFF
TRBV5-4,TRBJ2-7,CASSLKLAGVGEQYF
TRBV5-1,TRBJ2-3,CASSPGTSGGPSPQYF
TRBV12-3/TRBV12-4,TRBJ2-1,CASSPRGGGVTEQFF
TRBV5-1,TRBJ2-3,CASSPEAADTQYF
TRBV3-1,TRBJ2-7,CASSPSDASREQYF
TRBV7-2,TRBJ2-1,CARSSGRASEQFF
TRBV4-1,TRBJ1-2,CASSQSQRTGGNYGYTF
TRBV10-3,TRBJ1-2,CAISGIDDYGYTF
TRBV12-3/TRBV12-4,TRBJ1-4,CASSRQGGSAGEKLFF
TRBV9,TRBJ2-1,CASSVGSRLAGNEQFF
TRBV20-1,TRBJ1-5,CSARGSNQPQHF
TRBV18,TRBJ1-4,CASSPTGYDEKLFF
TRBV20-1,TRBJ1-2,CSVRDWSGLNRDYGYTF
TRBV5-1,TRBJ2-2,CASSTAGGNTGELFF
TRBV5-1,TRBJ1-1,CASSLAGQSEAFF
TRBV7-9,TRBJ1-4,CASSFSADGEKLFF
TRBV6-1,TRBJ2-3,CASSLQSFLAGGRTDTQYF
TRBV5-1,TRBJ2-4,CASSQLQGSKNIQYF
TRBV12-3/TRBV12-4,TRBJ1-5,CASSTQGASNQPQHF
TRBV24-1,TRBJ1-2,CATSARAYYGYTF
TRBV6-5,TRBJ2-5,CASSWVQGQETQYF
TRBV11-2,TRBJ2-7,CASSPDYAAYEQYF
TRBV7-8,TRBJ2-3,CASSPGTSGGQGDTQYF
TRBV6-2/TRBV6-3,TRBJ2-7,CASSSTGASFGYF